This T cell receptor (beta chain) was identified during a study of liver allograft versus peripheral blood T cells. Study-wide context: Comparisons were made between T cell receptor repertoires found in transplanted livers and those circulating in recipients' peripheral blood.

Study findings and constraints: Liver allografts reportedly held T cell receptor repertoires unlike those in peripheral blood.

By sample fraction, this clonotype is medium-sized (0.01 to 0.1%). Antigen unknown. TCRdb itself ran the reads through MiXCR, one entry per CDR3 protein. The table includes thousands of distinct CDR3 sequences, 16% detected once. The sequence came from a human patient who had a liver transplant. Some T cells may have originated in the graft donor.

CDR3 sequence reads: CASSLETGGRKLFF. CDR3 coding DNA: TGTGCCAGCAGTCTCGAAACAGGGGGCCGAAAACTGTTTTTT. This chain connects TRBV27 to TRBJ1-4; TRBD1 matches 9 bases. Unmatched junction bases numbered 8, after V lost 5 bases and J lost 10 bases. Per the germline V gene, CDR1 is MNHEY and CDR2 is SMNVEV (reference sequence). This CDR3 is built from 14 residues.